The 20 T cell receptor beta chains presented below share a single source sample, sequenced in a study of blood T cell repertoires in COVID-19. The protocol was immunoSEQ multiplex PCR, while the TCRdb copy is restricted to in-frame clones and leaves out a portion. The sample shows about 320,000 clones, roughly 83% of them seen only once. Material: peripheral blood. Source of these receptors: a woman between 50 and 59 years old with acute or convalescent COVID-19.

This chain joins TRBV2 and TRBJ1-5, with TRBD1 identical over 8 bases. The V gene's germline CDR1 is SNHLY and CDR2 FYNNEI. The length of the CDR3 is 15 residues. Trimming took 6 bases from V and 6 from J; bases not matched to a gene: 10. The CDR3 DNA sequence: TGTGCCAGCAGCCCCAGGTCAGGGGGCGGTCAGCCCCAGCATTTT. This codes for CASSPRSGGGQPQHF.

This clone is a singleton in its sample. The CDR3 protein is CASSETPGPTTYGYTF. The CDR3 coding sequence is TGTGCCAGCAGTGAAACGCCCGGTCCCACCACCTATGGCTACACCTTC. The chain employs TRBV2 and TRBJ1-2, with D unclear. The CDR3 length is 16 residues. Germline lookup yields CDR1 SNHLY and CDR2 FYNNEI. The germline V and J ends were trimmed by 2 bases and 4 bases, with 17 bases remaining between them.

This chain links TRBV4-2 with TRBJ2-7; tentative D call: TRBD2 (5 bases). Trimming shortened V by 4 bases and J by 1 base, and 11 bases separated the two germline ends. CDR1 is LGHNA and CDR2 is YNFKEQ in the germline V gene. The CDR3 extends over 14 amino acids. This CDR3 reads CASSLGRVSYEQYF. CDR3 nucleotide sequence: TGTGCCAGCAGCCTAGGGCGGGTTTCCTACGAGCAGTACTTC.

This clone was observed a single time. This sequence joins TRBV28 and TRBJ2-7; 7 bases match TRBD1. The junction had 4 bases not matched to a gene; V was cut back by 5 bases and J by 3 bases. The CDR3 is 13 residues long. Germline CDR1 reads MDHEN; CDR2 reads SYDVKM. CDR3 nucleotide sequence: TGTGCCAGCAGTCCGGGACAGAACTACGAGCAGTACTTC. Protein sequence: CASSPGQNYEQYF.

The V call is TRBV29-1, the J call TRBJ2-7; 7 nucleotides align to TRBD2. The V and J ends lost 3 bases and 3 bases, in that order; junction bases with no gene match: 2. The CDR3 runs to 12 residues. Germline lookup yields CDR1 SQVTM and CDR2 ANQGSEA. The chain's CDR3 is CSVEVAGYEQYF. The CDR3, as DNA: TGCAGCGTTGAGGTAGCGGGCTACGAGCAGTACTTC.

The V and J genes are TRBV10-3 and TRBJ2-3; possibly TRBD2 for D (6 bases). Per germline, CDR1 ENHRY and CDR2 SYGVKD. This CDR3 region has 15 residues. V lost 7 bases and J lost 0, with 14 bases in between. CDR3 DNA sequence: TGTGCCATCAACTCCGGGACTCGAAGCACAGATACGCAGTATTTT. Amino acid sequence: CAINSGTRSTDTQYF.

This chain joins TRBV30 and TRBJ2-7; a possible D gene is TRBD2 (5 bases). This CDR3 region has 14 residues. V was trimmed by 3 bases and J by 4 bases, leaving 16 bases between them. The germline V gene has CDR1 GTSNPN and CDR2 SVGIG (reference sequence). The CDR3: CAWSPRGSAYEQYF. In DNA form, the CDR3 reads TGTGCCTGGAGCCCACGAGGGAGCGCATACGAGCAGTACTTC.

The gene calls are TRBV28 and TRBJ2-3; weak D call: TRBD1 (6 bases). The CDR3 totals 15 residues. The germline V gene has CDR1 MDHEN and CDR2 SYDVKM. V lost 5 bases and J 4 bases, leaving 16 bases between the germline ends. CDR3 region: CASSVLGTSPDTQYF. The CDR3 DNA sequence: TGTGCCAGCAGTGTCCTCGGGACATCACCAGATACGCAGTATTTT.

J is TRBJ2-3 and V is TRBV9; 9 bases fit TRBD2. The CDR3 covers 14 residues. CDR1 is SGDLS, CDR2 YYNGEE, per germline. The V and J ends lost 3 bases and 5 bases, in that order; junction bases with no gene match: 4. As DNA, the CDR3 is TGTGCCAGCAGCGCTAGCGGGAAGTTAGATACGCAGTATTTT. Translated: CASSASGKLDTQYF.

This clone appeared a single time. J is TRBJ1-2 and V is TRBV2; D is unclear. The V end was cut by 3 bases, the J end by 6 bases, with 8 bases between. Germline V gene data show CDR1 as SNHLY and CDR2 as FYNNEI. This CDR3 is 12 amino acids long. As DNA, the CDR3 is TGTGCCAGCAGTGACCAGACTAATGGCTACACCTTC. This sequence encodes CASSDQTNGYTF.

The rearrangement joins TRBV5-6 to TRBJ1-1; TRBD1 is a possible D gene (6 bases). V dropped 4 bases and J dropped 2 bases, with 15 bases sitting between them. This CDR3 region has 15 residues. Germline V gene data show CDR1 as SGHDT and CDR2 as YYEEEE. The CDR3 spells CASSPITGYNTEAFF. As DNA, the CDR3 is TGTGCCAGCAGCCCCATCACAGGGTATAACACTGAAGCTTTCTTT.

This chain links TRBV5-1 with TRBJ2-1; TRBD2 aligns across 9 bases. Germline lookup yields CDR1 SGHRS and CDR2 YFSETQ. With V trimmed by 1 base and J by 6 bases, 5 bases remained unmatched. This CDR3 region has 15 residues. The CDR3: CASSLRLAETNEQFF. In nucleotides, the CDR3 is TGCGCCAGCAGCTTGAGACTAGCGGAAACCAATGAGCAGTTCTTC.

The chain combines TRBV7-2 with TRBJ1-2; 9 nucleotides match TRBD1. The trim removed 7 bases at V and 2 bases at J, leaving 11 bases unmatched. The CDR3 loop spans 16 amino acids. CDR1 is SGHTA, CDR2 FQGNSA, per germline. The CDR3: CASTPDRGRINYGYTF. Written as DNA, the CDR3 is TGTGCCAGCACCCCGGACAGGGGTAGAATCAACTATGGCTACACCTTC.

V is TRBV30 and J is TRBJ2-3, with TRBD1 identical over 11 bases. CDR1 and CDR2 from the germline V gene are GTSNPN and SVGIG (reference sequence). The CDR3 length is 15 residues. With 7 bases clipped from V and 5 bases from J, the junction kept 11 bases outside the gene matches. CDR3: CASGDRGGGVDTQYF. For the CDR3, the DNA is TGTGCCTCAGGGGACAGGGGGGGAGGAGTAGATACGCAGTATTTT.

CDR3 residues: CASRPGRGNTEAFF. CDR3 nucleotide sequence: TGTGCCAGCAGACCGGGCCGGGGGAACACTGAAGCTTTCTTT. V is TRBV2 and J is TRBJ1-1; D is unresolved. Germline loops: CDR1 SNHLY, CDR2 FYNNEI. CDR3 size: 14 residues. Trimming stripped 6 bases from V and 1 base from J, with 12 bases between.

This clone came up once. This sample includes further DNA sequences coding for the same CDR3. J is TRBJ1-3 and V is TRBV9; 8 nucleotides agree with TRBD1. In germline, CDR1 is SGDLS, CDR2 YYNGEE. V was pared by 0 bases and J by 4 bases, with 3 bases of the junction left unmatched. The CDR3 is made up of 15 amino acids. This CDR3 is CASSVGGTGGNTIYF. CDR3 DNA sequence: TGTGCCAGCAGCGTAGGGGGGACAGGCGGAAACACCATATATTTT.

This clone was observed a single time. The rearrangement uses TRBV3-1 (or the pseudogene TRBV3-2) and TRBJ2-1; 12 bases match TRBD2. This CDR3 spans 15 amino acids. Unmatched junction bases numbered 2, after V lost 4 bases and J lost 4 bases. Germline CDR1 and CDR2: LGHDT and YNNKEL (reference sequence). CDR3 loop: CASSPGLAGYNEQFF. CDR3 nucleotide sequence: TGTGCCAGCAGCCCGGGACTAGCGGGTTACAATGAGCAGTTCTTC.

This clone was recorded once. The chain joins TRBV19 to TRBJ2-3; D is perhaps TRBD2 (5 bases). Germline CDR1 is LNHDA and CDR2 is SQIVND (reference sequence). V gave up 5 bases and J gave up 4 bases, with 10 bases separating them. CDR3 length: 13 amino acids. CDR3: CASSLASADTQYF. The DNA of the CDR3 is TGTGCCAGTAGTCTAGCCTCGGCAGATACGCAGTATTTT.

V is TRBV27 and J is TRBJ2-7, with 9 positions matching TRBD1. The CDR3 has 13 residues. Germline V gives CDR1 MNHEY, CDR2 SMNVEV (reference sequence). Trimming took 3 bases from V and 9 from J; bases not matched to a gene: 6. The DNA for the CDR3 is TGTGCCAGCAGTTTGTCGACAGGGGGTGGGCAGTACTTC. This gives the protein CASSLSTGGGQYF.

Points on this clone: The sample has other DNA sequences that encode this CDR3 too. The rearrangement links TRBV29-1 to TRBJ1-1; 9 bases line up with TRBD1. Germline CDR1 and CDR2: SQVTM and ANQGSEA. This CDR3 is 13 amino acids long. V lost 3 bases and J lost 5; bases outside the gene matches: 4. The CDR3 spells CSVEGQGRTEAFF. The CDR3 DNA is TGCAGCGTTGAGGGACAGGGAAGAACTGAAGCTTTCTTT.